Sequencing of this TCR beta chain was carried out in a study of blood T cell repertoires in COVID-19. Across the whole study: Material from acute and convalescent COVID-19 was sourced from the United States, Italy and Spain. Sources were T cells, B-cell-depleted T cells, or PBMCs; the material itself was cDNA or gDNA.

In the original workflow: Reference gene primer amplification yielded estimated nucleated cell counts. This table comes from immunoSEQ multiplex PCR, and its TCRdb copy is limited to in-frame clones, with some not included. The D gene and trimming were derived from the DNA, and the V and J assignments and clone size from that table. This table has approximately 450,000 clones, around 88% appearing once. The CDR3 is 16 residues long. Unmatched junction bases numbered 9, after V lost 2 bases and J lost 4 bases. CDR1 and CDR2 (germline): SEHNR, FQNEAQ (reference sequence). A few counts support this clone.

The sequencing input was peripheral blood. This receptor was obtained from a woman in her twenties or thirties with acute or convalescent COVID-19. This chain uses TRBV7-9 with TRBJ2-7, with TRBD2 matching over 9 bases. As DNA, the CDR3 is TGTGCCAGCAGCTTAAGCTTCGGGCTAGCGGGATACGAGCAGTACTTC. Residues: CASSLSFGLAGYEQYF.